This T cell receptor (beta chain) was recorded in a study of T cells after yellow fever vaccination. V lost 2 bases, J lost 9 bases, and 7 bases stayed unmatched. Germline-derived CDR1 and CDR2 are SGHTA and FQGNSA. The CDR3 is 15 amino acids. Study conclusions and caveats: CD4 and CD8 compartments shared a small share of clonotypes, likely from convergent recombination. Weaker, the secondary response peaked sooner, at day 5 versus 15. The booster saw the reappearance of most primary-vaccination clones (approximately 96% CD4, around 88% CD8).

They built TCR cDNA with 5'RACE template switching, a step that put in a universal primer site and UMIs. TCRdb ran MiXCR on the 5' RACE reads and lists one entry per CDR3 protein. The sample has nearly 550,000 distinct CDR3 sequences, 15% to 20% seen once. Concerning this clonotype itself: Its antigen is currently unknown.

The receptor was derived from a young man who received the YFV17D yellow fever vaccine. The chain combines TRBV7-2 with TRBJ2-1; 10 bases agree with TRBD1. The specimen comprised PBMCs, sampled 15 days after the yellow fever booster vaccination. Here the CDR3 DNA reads TGTGCCAGCAGCTTAACGGGGACAGGGGATTTTGAGCAGTTCTTC. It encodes CASSLTGTGDFEQFF.